This T cell receptor (beta chain) was sequenced during a study of blood T cell repertoires in COVID-19. Overall study context: T cells, B-cell-depleted T cells, or PBMCs provided the cDNA or gDNA that served as material.

The CDR3 spans 15 residues. V was shortened by 0 bases and J by 7 bases, with 15 bases between the two germline ends. Germline V gene data show CDR1 as LNHDA and CDR2 as SQIVND (reference sequence). This clone was observed at least ten times. Produced via immunoSEQ multiplex PCR; TCRdb's table is partial and in-frame only. The repertoire holds hundreds of thousands of clones, with roughly 87% as singletons. The clonotype originates from a man between 18 and 29 years old with active or convalescent COVID-19. Sequencing was performed on peripheral blood. This rearrangement joins TRBV19 to TRBJ1-2; D is possibly TRBD1 (5 bases). The CDR3 loop reads CASSIDRGRVTGYTF. The CDR3 bases are TGTGCCAGTAGTATAGATCGCGGCAGGGTTACTGGCTACACCTTC.